The sequence of this TCR beta chain was determined in a study of T cell responses to AZD1222 COVID-19 vaccine. Study outcomes and limitations: Baseline seropositivity occurred in only 5 to 7 AZD1222 recipients. Most donors were white British and more were female, and clonal diversity was possibly underestimated. Repertoire samples came only from after the peak T cell response.

The protocol was immunoSEQ multiplex PCR, while the TCRdb copy is restricted to in-frame clones and leaves out a portion. Altogether over 120,000 clones are present, 85% to 90% being singletons, with the ten largest covering approximately 5%. Worth noting for this clone: What it recognizes is unknown.

This CDR3 region has 15 residues. Trimming pared 0 bases from V and 2 bases from J, leaving 11 bases between. Germline V gene lookup returns CDR1 SGHDN and CDR2 FVKESK. The TCR originated in an adult who received the AZD1222 COVID-19 vaccine. The starting material was peripheral blood, obtained 28 days after the second AZD1222 dose. The V gene is TRBV14, the J gene TRBJ2-7; D possibly corresponds to TRBD2 (5 bases). The CDR3, as DNA: TGTGCCAGCAGCCAAGACGCGTTTAGCGCCTACGAGCAGTACTTC. Its translation is CASSQDAFSAYEQYF.